The clone carrying this T cell receptor (beta chain) showed up many times. These data belong to a study of T cells in Graves' hyperthyroidism and ophthalmopathy. RNA transcripts were the template for amplifying TCR beta CDR3 regions. A set of HTBI primers served as the primers for a first-round RT-PCR of the TCR CDR3. Using its own MiXCR run on the multiplex PCR reads, TCRdb lists one record per CDR3 protein. Altogether about 210,000 distinct CDR3 sequences are present, about a sixth being singletons, with the ten largest covering 50%. The CDR3 totals 15 residues. Trimming left V 2 bases short and J 8 bases short, with 16 bases between. Germline CDR1 is SGHVS and CDR2 is FQNEAQ.

The V call is TRBV7-8, the J call TRBJ2-1, with TRBD2 as a possible D gene (5 bases). This TCR derives from a man aged 50-60 years with Graves' hyperthyroidism. Sequencing was performed on blood. The CDR3 protein is CASSLIREYKDEQFF. The DNA of the CDR3 is TGTGCCAGCAGCTTAATAAGGGAGTATAAGGATGAGCAGTTCTTC.